This is a list of T cell receptor beta chains from one sample in a study of OX40 agonist ivuxolimab in advanced cancers. Generated by immunoSEQ multiplex PCR, the TCRdb table keeps only in-frame clones and is missing some. The data hold under 80,000 clones, with approximately 87% observed a single time. The sample consisted of CD4+ or CD8+ T cells sorted from blood, taken in a trial of the OX40 agonist ivuxolimab. The source of these receptors is an adult with an advanced solid tumor such as melanoma, head and neck, liver or kidney cancer. Both conserved end residues are part of each CDR3. Fields, in order: V gene, J gene, D gene, clone size, CDR3 protein, CDR3 DNA. D genes are given only for firm matches. A clone size is listed for some rows: how often the clone was seen (once, few, many), or a class if it is expanded.

TRBV7-9,TRBJ2-1,.,once,CASSQDAGIPYNEQFF,TGTGCCAGCAGCCAAGACGCGGGGATACCCTACAATGAGCAGTTCTTC
TRBV4-3,TRBJ1-4,.,.,CASSQRLGRATGEKLFF,TGCGCCAGCAGCCAACGACTGGGACGGGCCACGGGGGAAAAACTGTTTTTT
TRBV6-1,TRBJ2-2,.,few,CASSEEISTGNTGELFF,TGTGCCAGCAGTGAAGAAATAAGTACTGGAAACACCGGGGAGCTGTTTTTT
TRBV19,TRBJ2-6,TRBD1,.,CASSSRGPGANVLTF,TGTGCCAGTAGTAGTAGGGGGCCTGGGGCCAACGTCCTGACTTTC
TRBV18,TRBJ2-3,.,.,CASSPPVRIITDTQYF,TGTGCCAGCTCACCACCGGTTAGGATCATCACAGATACGCAGTATTTT
TRBV7-9,TRBJ1-4,TRBD1,.,CASSGQGQINEKLFF,TGTGCCAGCAGCGGACAGGGTCAGATTAATGAAAAACTGTTTTTT
TRBV9,TRBJ1-1,.,.,CASSVLDGNTEAFF,TGTGCCAGCAGCGTTCTGGACGGAAACACTGAAGCTTTCTTT
TRBV2,TRBJ2-3,.,.,CASSEGRSEDTQYF,TGTGCCAGCAGTGAAGGTCGGAGCGAAGATACGCAGTATTTT
TRBV11-3,TRBJ2-1,.,.,CASSGELGGGPQFF,TGTGCCAGCAGCGGGGAATTAGGCGGGGGCCCTCAGTTCTTC
TRBV7-7,TRBJ2-5,TRBD1,.,CASSFDRGGETQYF,TGTGCCAGCAGCTTCGACAGGGGTGGAGAGACCCAGTACTTC
TRBV19,TRBJ2-7,.,.,CASSIDAGSYEQYF,TGTGCCAGTAGTATAGATGCAGGTTCCTACGAGCAGTACTTC
TRBV6-6,TRBJ1-1,.,.,CASRTQDGFEAFF,TGTGCCAGCAGAACTCAAGACGGGTTTGAAGCTTTCTTT
TRBV5-4,TRBJ1-1,.,.,CASRPTGTFALNTEAFF,TGTGCCAGCAGGCCGACCGGGACCTTTGCCCTGAACACTGAAGCTTTCTTT
TRBV28,TRBJ2-7,.,.,CASSLGGAEQYF,TGTGCCAGCAGTTTAGGGGGAGCCGAGCAGTACTTC
TRBV30,TRBJ2-3,TRBD2,.,CAWSSPDWGGADTQYF,TGTGCCTGGAGTTCCCCTGATTGGGGGGGGGCAGATACGCAGTATTTT
TRBV5-3,TRBJ1-4,TRBD1,.,CARSRRGLGEKLFF,TGTGCCAGAAGCCGCAGGGGGTTAGGCGAAAAACTGTTTTTT
TRBV19,TRBJ1-5,.,.,CASSKGGPYQPQHF,TGTGCCAGTTCAAAGGGGGGGCCTTATCAGCCCCAGCATTTT
TRBV9,TRBJ1-3,.,.,CASSSHSPGSGNTIYF,TGTGCCAGCAGCTCCCACAGTCCGGGCTCTGGAAACACCATATATTTT
TRBV11-2,TRBJ1-1,.,.,CASNSPPPGEAFF,TGTGCCAGCAACTCACCTCCTCCAGGGGAAGCTTTCTTT
TRBV6-4,TRBJ2-7,TRBD2,.,CASKFDRGVYF,TGTGCCAGCAAATTCGACCGGGGGGTGTACTTC
TRBV28,TRBJ1-2,.,once,CASSLPGQPGDNYGYTF,TGTGCCAGCAGTTTACCTGGACAGCCGGGCGATAACTATGGCTACACCTTC
TRBV18,TRBJ1-4,.,.,CASSGRTATNEKLFF,TGTGCCAGCTCAGGACGGACTGCAACTAATGAAAAACTGTTTTTT
TRBV7-6,TRBJ2-3,.,.,CASSLAGGPSDTQYF,TGTGCCAGCAGCTTAGCGGGGGGGCCGTCAGATACGCAGTATTTT
TRBV5-3,TRBJ1-1,.,.,CARSLMSPMNTEAFF,TGTGCCAGAAGCTTAATGTCGCCTATGAACACTGAAGCTTTCTTT
TRBV5-6,TRBJ2-1,TRBD1,.,CASSLVPTGREQFF,TGTGCCAGCAGCTTGGTACCGACAGGGCGTGAGCAGTTCTTC
TRBV27,TRBJ1-2,TRBD1,.,CASSSGQGDYGYTF,TGTGCCAGCAGTTCGGGACAGGGCGACTATGGCTACACCTTC
TRBV6-1,TRBJ1-1,.,.,CASSDRVGGTEAFF,TGTGCCAGCAGTGACAGGGTAGGAGGCACTGAAGCTTTCTTT
TRBV19,TRBJ1-5,.,few,CASKYAGNSNQPQHF,TGTGCCAGTAAATATGCAGGGAACAGCAATCAGCCCCAGCATTTT
TRBV6-1,TRBJ2-3,TRBD2,.,CASRSKTSGTDTQYF,TGTGCCAGCAGGAGTAAGACTAGCGGCACAGATACGCAGTATTTT
TRBV7-2,TRBJ2-7,TRBD1,.,CASSLQTGRGEQYF,TGTGCCAGCAGCTTACAGACAGGGCGAGGCGAGCAGTACTTC
TRBV9,TRBJ2-6,.,once,CASSVGDSGANVLTF,TGTGCCAGCAGCGTAGGGGACTCTGGGGCCAACGTCCTGACTTTC
TRBV7-9,TRBJ2-3,.,once,CASSPEDTDTQYF,TGTGCCAGCAGCCCCGAGGACACAGATACGCAGTATTTT
TRBV18,TRBJ2-7,.,.,CASSRQGAYEQYF,TGTGCCAGCTCACGTCAGGGAGCCTACGAGCAGTACTTC
TRBV27,TRBJ2-1,.,.,CASSNLANGRNEQFF,TGTGCCAGCAGTAATTTAGCAAATGGACGCAATGAGCAGTTCTTC
TRBV6-1,TRBJ1-1,TRBD1,.,CAASRTGQMNTEAFF,TGTGCCGCCAGCCGGACAGGGCAAATGAACACTGAAGCTTTCTTT
TRBV6-5,TRBJ1-1,TRBD1,.,CASSRGQSLEAFF,TGTGCCAGCAGTCGGGGACAGTCCCTTGAAGCTTTCTTT
TRBV23-1,TRBJ2-3,.,.,CASSRVLSGRDTQYF,TGCGCCAGCAGTAGGGTGCTTTCAGGGCGAGATACGCAGTATTTT
TRBV5-1,TRBJ1-2,TRBD1,.,CASSLEPGGKKFYGYTF,TGCGCCAGCAGCTTGGAGCCAGGGGGTAAGAAATTCTATGGCTACACCTTC
TRBV29-1,TRBJ1-3,.,.,CSVSHAGNTIYF,TGCAGCGTGAGTCACGCTGGAAACACCATATATTTT
TRBV5-6,TRBJ1-6,.,.,CASSLGRVSLNSPLHF,TGTGCCAGCAGCTTGGGGAGGGTCAGCCTGAATTCACCCCTCCACTTT
TRBV20-1,TRBJ1-1,.,medium-sized,CSAKTEEAFF,TGCAGTGCTAAGACAGAGGAAGCTTTCTTT
TRBV28,TRBJ2-5,.,.,CASSNLQETQYF,TGTGCCAGCAGTAACCTTCAGGAGACCCAGTACTTC
TRBV7-9,TRBJ1-6,TRBD1,.,CASSSQDRGISPLHF,TGTGCCAGCAGCTCTCAGGACAGGGGGATTTCACCCCTCCACTTT
TRBV6-6,TRBJ1-1,.,.,CASSPNTEAFF,TGTGCCAGCAGTCCGAACACTGAAGCTTTCTTT
TRBV5-1,TRBJ2-6,.,.,CASSFPRGQGSGANVLTF,TGCGCCAGCAGCTTTCCCCGGGGCCAAGGCTCTGGGGCCAACGTCCTGACTTTC
TRBV5-1,TRBJ2-2,.,.,CASGRDGRTGELFF,TGCGCCAGCGGGCGTGATGGCCGAACCGGGGAGCTGTTTTTT
TRBV2,TRBJ1-5,.,.,CASTSISGTGSNQPQHF,TGTGCCAGCACTTCGATTTCCGGGACGGGTAGCAATCAGCCCCAGCATTTT
TRBV6-5,TRBJ2-5,TRBD1,.,CASSRDRGETQYF,TGTGCCAGCAGCAGGGACAGGGGAGAGACCCAGTACTTC